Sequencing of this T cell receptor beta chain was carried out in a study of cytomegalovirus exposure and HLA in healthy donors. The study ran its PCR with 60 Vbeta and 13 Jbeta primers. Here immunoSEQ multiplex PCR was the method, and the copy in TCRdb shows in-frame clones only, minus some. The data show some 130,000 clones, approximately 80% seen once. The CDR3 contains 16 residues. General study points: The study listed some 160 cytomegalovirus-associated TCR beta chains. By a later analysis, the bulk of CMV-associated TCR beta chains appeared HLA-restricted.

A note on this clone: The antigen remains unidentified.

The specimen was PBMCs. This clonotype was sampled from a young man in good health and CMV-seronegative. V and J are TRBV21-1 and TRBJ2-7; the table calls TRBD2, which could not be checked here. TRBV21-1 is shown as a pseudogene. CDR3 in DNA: TGTGCCAGCAGCATGGGGAGAGACGGCAGCTCCTACGAGCAGTACTTC. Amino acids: CASSMGRDGSSYEQYF.